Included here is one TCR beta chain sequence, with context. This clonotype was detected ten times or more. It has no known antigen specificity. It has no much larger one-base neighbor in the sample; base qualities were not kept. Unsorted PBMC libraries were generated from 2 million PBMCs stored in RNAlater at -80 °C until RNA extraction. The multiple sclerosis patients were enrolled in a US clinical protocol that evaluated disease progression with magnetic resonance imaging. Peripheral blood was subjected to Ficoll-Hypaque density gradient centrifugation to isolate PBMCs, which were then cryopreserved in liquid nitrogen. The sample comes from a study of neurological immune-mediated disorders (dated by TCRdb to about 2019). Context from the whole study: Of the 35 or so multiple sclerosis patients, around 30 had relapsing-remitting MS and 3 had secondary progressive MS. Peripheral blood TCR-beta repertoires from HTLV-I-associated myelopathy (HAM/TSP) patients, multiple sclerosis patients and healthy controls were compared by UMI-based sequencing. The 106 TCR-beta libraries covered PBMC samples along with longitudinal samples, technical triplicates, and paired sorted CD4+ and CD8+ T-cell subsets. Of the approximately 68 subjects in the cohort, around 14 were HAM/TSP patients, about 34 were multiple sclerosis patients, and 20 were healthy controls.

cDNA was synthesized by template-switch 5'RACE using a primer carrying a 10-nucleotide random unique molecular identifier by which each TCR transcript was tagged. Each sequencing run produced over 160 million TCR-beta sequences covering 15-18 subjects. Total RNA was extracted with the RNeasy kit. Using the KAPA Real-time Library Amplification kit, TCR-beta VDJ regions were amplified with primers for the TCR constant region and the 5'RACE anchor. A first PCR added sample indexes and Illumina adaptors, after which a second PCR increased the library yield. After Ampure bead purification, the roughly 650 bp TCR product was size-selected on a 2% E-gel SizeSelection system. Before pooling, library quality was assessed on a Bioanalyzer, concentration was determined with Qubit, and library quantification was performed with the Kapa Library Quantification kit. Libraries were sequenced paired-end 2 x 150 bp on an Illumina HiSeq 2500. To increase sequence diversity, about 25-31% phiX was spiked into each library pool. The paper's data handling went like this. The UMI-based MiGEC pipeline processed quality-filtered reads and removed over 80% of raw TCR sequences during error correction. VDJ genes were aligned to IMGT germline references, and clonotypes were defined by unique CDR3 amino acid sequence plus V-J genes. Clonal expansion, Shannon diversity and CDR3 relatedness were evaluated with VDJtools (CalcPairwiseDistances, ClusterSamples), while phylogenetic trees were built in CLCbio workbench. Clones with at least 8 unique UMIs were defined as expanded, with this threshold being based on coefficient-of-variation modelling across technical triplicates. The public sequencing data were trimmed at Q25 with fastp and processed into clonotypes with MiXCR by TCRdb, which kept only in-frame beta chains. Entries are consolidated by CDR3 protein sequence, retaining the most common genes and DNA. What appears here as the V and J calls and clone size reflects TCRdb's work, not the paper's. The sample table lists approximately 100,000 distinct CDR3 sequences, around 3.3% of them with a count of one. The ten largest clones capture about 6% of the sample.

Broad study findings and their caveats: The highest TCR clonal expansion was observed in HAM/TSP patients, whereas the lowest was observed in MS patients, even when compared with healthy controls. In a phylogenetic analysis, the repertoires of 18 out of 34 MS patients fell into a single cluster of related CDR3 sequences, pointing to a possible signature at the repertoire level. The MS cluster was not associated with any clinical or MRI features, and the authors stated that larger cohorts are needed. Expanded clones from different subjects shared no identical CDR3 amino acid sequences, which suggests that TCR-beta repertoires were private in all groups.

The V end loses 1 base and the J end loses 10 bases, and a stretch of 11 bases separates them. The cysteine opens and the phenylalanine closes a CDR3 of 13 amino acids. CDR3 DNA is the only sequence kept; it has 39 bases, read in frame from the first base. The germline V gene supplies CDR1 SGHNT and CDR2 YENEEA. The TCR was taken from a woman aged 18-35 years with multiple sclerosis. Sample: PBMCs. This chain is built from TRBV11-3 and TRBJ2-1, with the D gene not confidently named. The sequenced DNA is TGTGCCAGCAGCTTAGTCGGCGGCAGAGAGCAGTTCTTC. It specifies CASSLVGGREQFF.